This T cell receptor (beta chain) came from a study of response to subunit inactivated influenza vaccine. MiXCR, applied by TCRdb to the RT-PCR reads, yields one record per CDR3 protein. The table includes a few hundred thousand distinct CDR3 sequences, about 20% detected once. The CDR3 consists of 14 residues. V gave up 5 bases and J gave up 1 base, with 12 bases separating them. From germline, CDR1 is KGHSH and CDR2 LQKENI. Points from the study as a whole: T cells newly recruited by each seasonal influenza vaccination are few, the authors suggested.

Note on this clonotype: The target antigen is unknown.

The chain has TRBV18 and TRBJ2-7; D is unresolved. The source is a man between 50 and 75 years old who received an inactivated influenza vaccine. Here the sequenced sample was PBMCs from blood, taken 21 months after vaccination. CDR3 sequence: CASSYTGLSYEQYF. In DNA, the CDR3 is TGTGCCAGCTCATACACGGGCTTATCCTACGAGCAGTACTTC.